The following is a TCR beta chain sequence with its context. The data originate from a study of shared clonotypes between healthy human individuals. With V trimmed by 10 bases and J by 2 bases, 10 bases remained unmatched. Germline V lookup: CDR1 SNHLY, CDR2 FYNNEI. The CDR3 length is 14 residues. Measured with immunoSEQ multiplex PCR; TCRdb has only the in-frame clones, and not every one. In the table there are 1.5 million to 2.5 million clones, about 95% of which are singletons. Naivety among CD8 cells was defined by CD45RO negativity and positive CCR7 selection, thereby excluding terminally differentiated effector memory CD45RA+ cells.

The specimen sequenced was naive CD8+ T cells sorted from blood. The chain combines TRBV2 with TRBJ1-1; the match to TRBD1 covers 7 bases. The sequence was collected from a man aged 18 to 30 in good health. CDR3 in DNA: TGTGCCAAGATGAACAGGGGCGGCAACACTGAAGCTTTCTTT. Residues: CAKMNRGGNTEAFF.